The present T cell receptor (beta chain) was sequenced within a study of PD-1 blockade in classical Hodgkin lymphoma. Every patient relapsed after autologous stem cell transplantation, and brentuximab vedotin exposure varied. This table comes from immunoSEQ multiplex PCR, and its TCRdb copy is limited to in-frame clones, with some not included. The sample shows 25,000 to 35,000 clones, under 75% of them seen only once. Sequencing used peripheral blood mononuclear cells (PBMCs), obtained before the second cycle of nivolumab. The receptor was isolated from a human donor with classical Hodgkin lymphoma.

CDR3 residues: CASSYEGSTIYF. The CDR3 DNA sequence: TGTGCCAGCAGTTACGAGGGTAGCACCATATATTTT. The J gene is TRBJ1-3, the V gene TRBV6-5; no clear D gene. Germline V gene data show CDR1 as MNHEY and CDR2 as SVGAGI. CDR3 length equals 12 residues. V was pared by 2 bases and J by 9 bases, with 8 bases between.